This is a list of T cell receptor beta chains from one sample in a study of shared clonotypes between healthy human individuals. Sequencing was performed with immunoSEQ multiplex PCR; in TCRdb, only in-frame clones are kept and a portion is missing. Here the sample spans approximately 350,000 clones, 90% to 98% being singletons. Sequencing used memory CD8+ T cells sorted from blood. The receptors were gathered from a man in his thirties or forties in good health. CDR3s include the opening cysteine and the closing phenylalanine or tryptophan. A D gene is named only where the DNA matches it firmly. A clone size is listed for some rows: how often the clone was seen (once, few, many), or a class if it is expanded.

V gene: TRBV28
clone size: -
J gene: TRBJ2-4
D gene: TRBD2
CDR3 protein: CASSPSRTSGRQYEGIQYF
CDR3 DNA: TGTGCCAGCAGTCCCTCTCGGACTAGCGGGAGGCAGTATGAGGGCATTCAGTACTTC

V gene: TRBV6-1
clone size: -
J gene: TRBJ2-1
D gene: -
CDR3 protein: CASSVGQQNEQFF
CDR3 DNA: TGTGCCAGCAGTGTCGGACAGCAAAATGAGCAGTTCTTC

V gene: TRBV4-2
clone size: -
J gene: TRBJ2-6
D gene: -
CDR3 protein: CASSLVAELSGANVLTF
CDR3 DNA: TGTGCCAGCAGCCTAGTAGCGGAGCTCTCTGGGGCCAACGTCCTGACTTTC

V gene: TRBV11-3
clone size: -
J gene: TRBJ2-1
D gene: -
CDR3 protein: CASSLRGVDEQFF
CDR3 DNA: TGTGCCAGCAGCTTAAGAGGAGTGGATGAGCAGTTCTTC

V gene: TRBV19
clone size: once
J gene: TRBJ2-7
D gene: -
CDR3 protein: CASSIAAGDPYEQYF
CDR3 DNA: TGTGCCAGTAGTATAGCGGCAGGGGACCCCTACGAGCAGTACTTC

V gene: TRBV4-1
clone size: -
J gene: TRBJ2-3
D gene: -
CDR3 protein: CASSQDGGGPKGDTQYF
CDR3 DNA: TGCGCCAGCAGCCAAGACGGGGGAGGACCCAAAGGAGATACGCAGTATTTT

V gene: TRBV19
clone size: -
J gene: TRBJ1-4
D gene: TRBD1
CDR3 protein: CASSPTGGATNEKLFF
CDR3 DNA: TGTGCCAGTAGTCCGACAGGGGGCGCAACTAATGAAAAACTGTTTTTT

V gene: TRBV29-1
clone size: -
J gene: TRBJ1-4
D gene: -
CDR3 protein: CSVFGGGNEKLFF
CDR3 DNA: TGCAGCGTTTTTGGGGGGGGAAATGAAAAACTGTTTTTT

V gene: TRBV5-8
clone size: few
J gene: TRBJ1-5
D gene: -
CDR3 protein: CASSLGQPQHF
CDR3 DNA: TGTGCCAGCAGCTTGGGTCAGCCCCAGCATTTT

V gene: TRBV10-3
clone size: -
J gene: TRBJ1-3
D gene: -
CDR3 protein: CAISGTQGSGNTIYF
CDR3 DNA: TGTGCCATCAGTGGGACTCAGGGCTCTGGAAACACCATATATTTT

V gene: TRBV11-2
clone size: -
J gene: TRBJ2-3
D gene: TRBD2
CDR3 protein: CASSLMWTSGFTDTQYF
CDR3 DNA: TGTGCCAGCAGCCTAATGTGGACTAGCGGGTTTACAGATACGCAGTATTTT

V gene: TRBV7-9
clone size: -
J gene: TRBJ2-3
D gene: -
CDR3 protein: CASSSDQTAKAQYF
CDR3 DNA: TGTGCCAGCAGCTCAGACCAGACAGCCAAGGCGCAGTATTTT

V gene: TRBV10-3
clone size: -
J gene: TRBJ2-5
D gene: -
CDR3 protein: CAISETPQETQYF
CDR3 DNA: TGTGCCATCAGTGAGACACCACAAGAGACCCAGTACTTC

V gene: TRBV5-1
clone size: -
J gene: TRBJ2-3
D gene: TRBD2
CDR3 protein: CASSLLAGGKTDTQYF
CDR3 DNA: TGCGCCAGCAGCTTGCTAGCGGGAGGAAAAACAGATACGCAGTATTTT

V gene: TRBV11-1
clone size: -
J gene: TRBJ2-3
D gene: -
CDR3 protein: CASSLAGDTQYF
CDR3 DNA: TGTGCCAGCAGCTTAGCGGGGGATACGCAGTATTTT

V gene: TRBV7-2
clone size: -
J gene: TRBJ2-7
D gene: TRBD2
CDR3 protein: CASSFALAGTGQYF
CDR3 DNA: TGTGCCAGCAGCTTCGCACTAGCGGGAACCGGGCAGTACTTC

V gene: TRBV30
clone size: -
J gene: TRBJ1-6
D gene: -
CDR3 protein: CAWSWAVSPPLHF
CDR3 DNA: TGTGCCTGGAGTTGGGCCGTTAGTCCACCCCTCCACTTT

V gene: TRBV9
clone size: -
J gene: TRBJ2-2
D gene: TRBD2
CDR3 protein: CASSVGLAGNTGELFF
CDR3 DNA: TGTGCCAGCAGCGTGGGACTAGCGGGGAACACCGGGGAGCTGTTTTTT

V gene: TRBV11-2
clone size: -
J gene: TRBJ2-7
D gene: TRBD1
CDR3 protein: CASSLNRGYEQYF
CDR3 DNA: TGTGCCAGCAGCTTAAACAGGGGGTACGAGCAGTACTTC

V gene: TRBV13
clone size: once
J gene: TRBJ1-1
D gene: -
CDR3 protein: CASSPLQANPEAFF
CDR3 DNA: TGTGCCAGCAGCCCATTGCAGGCAAACCCTGAAGCTTTCTTT

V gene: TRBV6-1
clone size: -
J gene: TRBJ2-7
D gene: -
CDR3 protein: CASMHAPSSYEQYF
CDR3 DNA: TGTGCCAGCATGCACGCTCCTTCCTCCTACGAGCAGTACTTC

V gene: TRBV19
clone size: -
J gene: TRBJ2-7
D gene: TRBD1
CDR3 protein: CASSDRGYEQYF
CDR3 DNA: TGTGCCAGTAGTGACAGGGGGTACGAGCAGTACTTC

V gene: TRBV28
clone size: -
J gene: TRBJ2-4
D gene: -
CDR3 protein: CASGTAKNIQYF
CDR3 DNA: TGTGCCAGCGGGACAGCCAAAAACATTCAGTACTTC

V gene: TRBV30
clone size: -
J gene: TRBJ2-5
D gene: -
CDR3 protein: CAWSVSGGKTQYF
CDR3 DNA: TGTGCCTGGAGTGTTTCTGGGGGGAAGACCCAGTACTTC

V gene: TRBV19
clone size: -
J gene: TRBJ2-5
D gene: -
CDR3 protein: CASSTQETQYF
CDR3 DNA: TGTGCCAGTAGTACCCAAGAGACCCAGTACTTC

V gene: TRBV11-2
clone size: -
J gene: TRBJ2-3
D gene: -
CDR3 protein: CASSLLQRASTDTQYF
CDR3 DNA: TGTGCCAGCAGCTTACTCCAGCGGGCTAGCACAGATACGCAGTATTTT

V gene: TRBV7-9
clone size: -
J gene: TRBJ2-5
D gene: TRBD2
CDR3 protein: CASSLLAGSIPYF
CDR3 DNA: TGTGCCAGCAGCTTACTAGCGGGCTCAATTCCGTACTTC

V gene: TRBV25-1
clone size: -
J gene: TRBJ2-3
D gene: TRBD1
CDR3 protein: CASRDREDTQYF
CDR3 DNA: TGTGCCAGCAGGGACAGGGAAGATACGCAGTATTTT

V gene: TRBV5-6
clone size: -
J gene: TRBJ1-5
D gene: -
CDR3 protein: CASSLAGGDQPQHF
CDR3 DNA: TGTGCCAGCAGCTTGGCGGGCGGGGATCAGCCCCAGCATTTT

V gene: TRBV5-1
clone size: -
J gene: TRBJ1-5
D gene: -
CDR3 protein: CASSWTHQPQHF
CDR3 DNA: TGCGCCAGCAGCTGGACCCATCAGCCCCAGCATTTT

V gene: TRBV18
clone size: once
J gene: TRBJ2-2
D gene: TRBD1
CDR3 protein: CASSYGTGNTGELFF
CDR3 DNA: TGTGCCAGCTCATACGGGACAGGAAACACCGGGGAGCTGTTTTTT

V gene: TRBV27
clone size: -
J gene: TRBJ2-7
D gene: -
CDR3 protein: CASKEVSSYEQYF
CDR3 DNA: TGTGCCAGCAAGGAGGTATCCTCCTACGAGCAGTACTTC

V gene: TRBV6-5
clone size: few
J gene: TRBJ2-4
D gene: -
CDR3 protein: CASSYSGLAKNIQYF
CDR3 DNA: TGTGCCAGCAGTTACTCGGGCCTAGCCAAAAACATTCAGTACTTC

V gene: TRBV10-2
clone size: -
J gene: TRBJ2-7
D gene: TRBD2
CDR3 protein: CASSVGLAGGGYEQYF
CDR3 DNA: TGCGCCAGCAGTGTGGGGTTGGCGGGAGGGGGCTACGAGCAGTACTTC

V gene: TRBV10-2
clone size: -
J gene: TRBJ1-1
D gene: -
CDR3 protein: CASSGHTEAFF
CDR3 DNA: TGCGCCAGCAGCGGGCACACTGAAGCTTTCTTT

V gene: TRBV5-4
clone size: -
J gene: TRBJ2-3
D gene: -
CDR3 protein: CASSLDVFVGSTDTQYF
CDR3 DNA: TGTGCCAGCAGCTTGGACGTTTTTGTGGGGAGCACAGATACGCAGTATTTT

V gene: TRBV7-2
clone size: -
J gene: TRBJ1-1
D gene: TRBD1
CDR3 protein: CASSTTRDRANTEAFF
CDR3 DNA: TGTGCCAGCAGCACAACCCGGGACAGGGCGAACACTGAAGCTTTCTTT

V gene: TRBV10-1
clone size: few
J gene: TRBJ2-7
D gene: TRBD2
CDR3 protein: CASSESLAGPYEQYF
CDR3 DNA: TGCGCCAGCAGTGAATCACTAGCGGGTCCCTACGAGCAGTACTTC

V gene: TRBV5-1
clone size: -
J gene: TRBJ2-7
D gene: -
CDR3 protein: CASSSLGDYEQYF
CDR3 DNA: TGCGCCAGCAGCTCGTTAGGGGACTACGAGCAGTACTTC

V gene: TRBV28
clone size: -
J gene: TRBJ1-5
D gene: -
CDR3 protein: CASIPGINQPQHF
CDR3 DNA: TGTGCCAGCATCCCGGGGATCAATCAGCCCCAGCATTTT

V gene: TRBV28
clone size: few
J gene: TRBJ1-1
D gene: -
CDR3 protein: CASSLYTEAFF
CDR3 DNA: TGTGCCAGCAGTTTATACACTGAAGCTTTCTTT

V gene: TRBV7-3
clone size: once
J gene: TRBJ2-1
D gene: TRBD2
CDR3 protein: CASSNRAGGINEQFF
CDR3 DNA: TGTGCCAGCAGCAACAGAGCGGGAGGTATCAATGAGCAGTTCTTC

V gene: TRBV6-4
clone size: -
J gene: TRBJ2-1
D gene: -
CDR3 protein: CASSDKSAGYNEQFF
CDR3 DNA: TGTGCCAGCAGTGATAAAAGCGCCGGGTACAATGAGCAGTTCTTC

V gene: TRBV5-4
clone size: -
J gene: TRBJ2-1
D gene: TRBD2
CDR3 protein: CASSLDGGTSGGEQFF
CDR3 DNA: TGTGCCAGCAGCTTGGATGGTGGGACTAGTGGTGGTGAGCAGTTCTTC

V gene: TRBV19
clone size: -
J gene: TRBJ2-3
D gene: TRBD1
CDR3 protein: CASRGTGGYGDTQYF
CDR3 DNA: TGTGCCAGTAGGGGGACAGGGGGTTATGGAGATACGCAGTATTTT

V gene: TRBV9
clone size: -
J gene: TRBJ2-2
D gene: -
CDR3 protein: CASSGDTGELFF
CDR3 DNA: TGTGCCAGCAGCGGCGACACCGGGGAGCTGTTTTTT

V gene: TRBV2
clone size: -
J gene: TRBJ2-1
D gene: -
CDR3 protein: CASSELASSPYNEQFF
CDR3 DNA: TGTGCCAGCAGTGAATTGGCTTCCTCTCCCTACAATGAGCAGTTCTTC